This TCR beta chain was sequenced during a study of blood T cell repertoires in COVID-19. Background on the study: From the United States, Italy and Spain came samples of acute and convalescent COVID-19. In each case, the material was cDNA or gDNA derived from T cells, B-cell-depleted T cells, or PBMCs.

Authors' methods: The authors estimated nucleated cell counts from reference gene primer amplification. The data were produced by immunoSEQ multiplex PCR, yet TCRdb's version contains in-frame clones alone and is incomplete. V and J calls and clone size are copied from that table; D and trimming were computed from the DNA. The sample lists about 68,000 clones, more than 80% seen once, with approximately 2.7% in the top ten. The CDR3 covers 13 residues. V lost 3 bases, J lost 8 bases, and 10 bases lay in between. The germline gives CDR1 SGHTA, CDR2 FQGNSA. The source of this sequence is a man aged 45-65 years with acute or convalescent COVID-19. The sequencing sample was made of peripheral blood. The chain recombines TRBV7-2 with TRBJ2-2; no reliable D call. DNA of the CDR3: TGTGCCAGCAGCTTTAGTGTATCTGGGGAGCTGTTTTTT. It specifies CASSFSVSGELFF.